These 8 T cell receptor beta chains were sequenced from one sample in a study of cytomegalovirus exposure and HLA in healthy donors (dated by TCRdb to about 2017). The protocol used for the library was the immunoSEQ multiplex PCR assay. For the multiplex PCR, a mixture combining 60 forward primers for TCR Vbeta segments and 13 reverse primers for TCR Jbeta segments was used. TCRdb limited this immuneACCESS table to in-frame rearrangements with V and J called. A share of clones is missing; checked studies link under half to unresolved V genes, and the rest is unexplained. Recorded for this sample are approximately 110,000 clones; 74% of them occurred a single time. About 4% of the sample is taken by the ten largest. The sequencing input was PBMCs. All receptors derive from a woman between 45 and 65 years old in good health and CMV-seropositive.

The genes are TRBV29-1 and TRBJ2-3; D is undetermined. Germline assignment: CDR1 SQVTM and CDR2 ANQGSEA. This CDR3 has 11 amino acids. Trimming took off 2 bases at V and 2 bases at J, with 2 bases between the two ends. The chain's CDR3 is CSVELTDTQYF. CDR3 sequence (DNA): TGCAGCGTTGAACTCACAGATACGCAGTATTTT.

V is TRBV5-4 and J is TRBJ2-5; 9 positions agree with TRBD2. The CDR3 contains 13 residues. Germline values: CDR1 SGHNT, CDR2 YYREEE (reference sequence). Germline trimming cut 4 bases from V and 5 bases from J; bases unmatched to any gene: 3. This CDR3 is CASSGLARETQYF. CDR3 nucleotides: TGTGCCAGCAGCGGACTAGCGCGGGAGACCCAGTACTTC.

The chain has TRBV21-1 and TRBJ1-2; the table's D call, TRBD1, was not checked against the DNA. TRBV21-1 is flagged as a pseudogene. The CDR3 runs to 22 residues. The CDR3 DNA is TGTGCCAGCAGCAAAACTTCCCGGGACAGGGGGTTTCGATGCGGTACTAACTATGGCTACACCTTC. Translated, it gives CASSKTSRDRGFRCGTNYGYTF.

Of note for this clone: This specimen includes other DNA sequences encoding the same CDR3. The genes are TRBV10-3 and TRBJ2-3; TRBD1 is a possible D gene (5 bases). Deletions cut 7 bases from V and 3 bases from J, with 14 bases between. Germline values: CDR1 ENHRY, CDR2 SYGVKD. This CDR3 spans 14 amino acids. CDR3 in amino acids: CAITRDSRTDTQYF. The CDR3 DNA is TGTGCCATCACTAGAGACAGTCGTACAGATACGCAGTATTTT.

The chain carries TRBV27 and TRBJ1-6; D is perhaps TRBD1 (5 bases). Between the trimmed V and J ends, which lost 2 bases and 4 bases, there was a span of 6 bases. The CDR3 has 14 amino acids. The V gene's germline CDR1 is MNHEY and CDR2 SMNVEV (reference sequence). DNA for the CDR3: TGTGCCAGCAGTTTAGGGGCGTATAATTCACCCCTCCACTTT. Translated: CASSLGAYNSPLHF.

This clone appeared a single time. The V and J genes are TRBV6-6 and TRBJ1-6; a weak D match, TRBD1 (5 bases). Germline values: CDR1 MNHNY, CDR2 SVGAGI (reference sequence). The length of the CDR3 is 15 residues. V was trimmed by 5 bases and J by 8 bases, leaving 16 bases between them. Written as DNA, the CDR3 is TGTGCCAGCAGTCCGCTACAGGATTGGGATTCACCCCTCCACTTT. It is translated as CASSPLQDWDSPLHF.

This clone was seen just once. The chain couples TRBV5-6 to TRBJ2-7, with 7 bases aligning to TRBD1. V trimming: 4 bases; J trimming: 0 bases; junction bases outside the gene matches: 7. The CDR3 extends over 15 amino acids. Germline V CDR1 and CDR2: SGHDT, YYEEEE. This chain's CDR3 is CASSPRTGFSYEQYF. In DNA, the CDR3 is TGTGCCAGCAGCCCTCGGACAGGTTTCTCCTACGAGCAGTACTTC. The full variable domain, in which reference TRBV5-6 and TRBJ2-7 provide the parts outside the CDR3, is DAGVTQSPTHLIKTRGQQVTLRCSPKSGHDTVSWYQQALGQGPQFIFQYYEEEERQRGNFPDRFSGHQFPNYSSELNVNALLLGDSALYLCASSPRTGFSYEQYFGPGTRLTVT.

This chain connects TRBV9 to TRBJ2-7; 10 positions match TRBD1. Germline CDR1 is SGDLS and CDR2 is YYNGEE. The V and J ends lost 0 bases and 6 bases, in that order; junction bases with no gene match: 9. The CDR3 runs to 16 residues. CDR3 DNA: TGTGCCAGCAGCGTAGGGGTCTCGGGACAGGGGACCGAGCAGTACTTC. Protein product: CASSVGVSGQGTEQYF.